This T cell receptor beta chain comes out of a study of control samples from healthy donors and cancer patients. With 7 bases removed from V and 3 bases from J, the gap between germline ends came to 10 bases. The germline CDR1 and CDR2 sequences are KGHDR and SFDVKD. The CDR3 extends over 13 amino acids. Only in-frame clones appear in the TCRdb table, and some are missing; sequencing was by immunoSEQ multiplex PCR. The table shows over 70,000 clones, with about 88% occurring only once. This clonotype was sampled from a woman aged 55-75 years in good health. Sequenced sample: blood. The V call is TRBV24-1, the J call TRBJ2-3, with D possibly being TRBD1 (5 bases). CDR3 amino acids: CATRDRSTDTQYF. The DNA of the CDR3 is TGTGCCACCAGAGACAGATCGACAGATACGCAGTATTTT.